This TCR beta chain was retrieved from a study of cytomegalovirus exposure and HLA in healthy donors. Study-wide findings and caveats: One later analysis reportedly identified an Asian-associated ancestry cluster that showed fewer N-insertions than the approximately 700-donor mean.

CDR3 size: 11 residues. The germline V and J ends were trimmed by 5 bases and 7 bases, with 11 bases remaining between them. Germline assignment: CDR1 SQVTM and CDR2 ANQGSEA. The PCR contained 60 Vbeta and 13 Jbeta primers. Assay: immunoSEQ multiplex PCR; the TCRdb copy retains only in-frame clones and omits some. The profile shows 100,000 to 150,000 clones, 55% to 75% of them singletons. This clone was found a few times. Its matching antigen is unknown. The sequencing input was PBMCs. The receptor's source is a young man in good health and CMV-seronegative. This rearrangement joins TRBV29-1 to TRBJ1-2, with a tentative D call TRBD1 (6 bases). The CDR3 DNA is TGCAGCGTTCGCAGGGGCTTTGGCTACACCTTC. Its translation: CSVRRGFGYTF.